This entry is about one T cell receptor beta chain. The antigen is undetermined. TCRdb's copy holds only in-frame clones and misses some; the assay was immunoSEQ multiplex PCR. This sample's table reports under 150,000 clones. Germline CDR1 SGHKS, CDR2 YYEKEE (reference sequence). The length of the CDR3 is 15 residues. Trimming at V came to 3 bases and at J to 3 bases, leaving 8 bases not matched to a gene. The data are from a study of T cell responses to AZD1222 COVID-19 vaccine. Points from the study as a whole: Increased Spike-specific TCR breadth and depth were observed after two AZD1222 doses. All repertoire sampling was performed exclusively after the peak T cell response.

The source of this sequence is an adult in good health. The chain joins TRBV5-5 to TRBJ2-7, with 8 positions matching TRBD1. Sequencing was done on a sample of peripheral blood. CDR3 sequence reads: CASSSTGTGFYEQYF. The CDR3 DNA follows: TGTGCCAGCAGCTCGACCGGGACAGGATTCTACGAGCAGTACTTC.